This T cell receptor beta chain was obtained from a study of shared clonotypes between healthy human individuals. As for the study in general: Plates per donor: three CD4 naive, three CD4 memory, two CD8 naive, one CD8 memory.

The genomic DNA of each subset was split evenly across several immunoSEQ plates. Produced via immunoSEQ multiplex PCR; TCRdb's table is partial and in-frame only. The sample has 600,000 or so clones, about 98% seen once. The J segment lost 5 bases and the V segment lost 0 bases, leaving 5 bases of the junction unmatched. Germline V CDR1 and CDR2: LNHNV, YYDKDF (reference sequence). The CDR3 is 15 amino acids. Only CD45RO-negative cells positively selected for CCR7 counted as naive CD8 cells, so terminally differentiated effector memory CD45RA+ cells were excluded. The sequence came from a man younger than 45 in good health. The specimen was naive CD8+ T cells sorted from blood. The chain links TRBV15 to TRBJ2-7; 9 positions match TRBD1. As DNA, the CDR3 is TGTGCCACCAGCAGAGATGGGACAGGGTTTCACGAGCAGTACTTC. Translating gives CATSRDGTGFHEQYF.